The clone carrying this T cell receptor (beta chain) was observed a few times. The data stem from a study of radiotherapy plus CTLA-4 blockade in lung cancer. The data were produced by immunoSEQ multiplex PCR, yet TCRdb's version contains in-frame clones alone and is incomplete. Of tens of thousands of clones in the sample, around 75% were seen once. The CDR3 has 17 residues. The germline V gene has CDR1 GTSNPN and CDR2 SVGIG (reference sequence). The V gene end was trimmed by 0 bases and the J gene end by 1 base; junction bases not matched to a gene: 9. This TCR came from a human donor with non-small cell lung cancer who had stable disease on radiotherapy plus ipilimumab. The chain has TRBV30 and TRBJ2-7, with TRBD1 matching 10 bases. Sequenced material: peripheral blood, taken from a patient treated with radiotherapy plus ipilimumab. The DNA for the CDR3 is TGTGCCTGGAGTGTACTAGGACAGGGGGTAAGGTCCTACGAGCAGTACTTC. It is translated as CAWSVLGQGVRSYEQYF.